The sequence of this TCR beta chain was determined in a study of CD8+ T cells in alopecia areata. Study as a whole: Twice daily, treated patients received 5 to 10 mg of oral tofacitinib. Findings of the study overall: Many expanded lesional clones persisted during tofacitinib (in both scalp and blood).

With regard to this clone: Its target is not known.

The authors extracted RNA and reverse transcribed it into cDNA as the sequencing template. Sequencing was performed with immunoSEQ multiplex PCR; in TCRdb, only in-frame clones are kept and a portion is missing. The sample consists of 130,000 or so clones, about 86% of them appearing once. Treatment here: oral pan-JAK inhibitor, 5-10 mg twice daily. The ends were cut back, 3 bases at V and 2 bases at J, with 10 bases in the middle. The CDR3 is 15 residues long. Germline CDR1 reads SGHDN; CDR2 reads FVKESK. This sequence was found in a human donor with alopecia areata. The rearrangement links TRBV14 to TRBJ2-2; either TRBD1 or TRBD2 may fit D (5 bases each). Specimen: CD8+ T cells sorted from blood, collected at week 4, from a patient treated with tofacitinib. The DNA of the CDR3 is TGTGCCAGCAGCCACTTGGGGGTTAACACCGGGGAGCTGTTTTTT. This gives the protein CASSHLGVNTGELFF.